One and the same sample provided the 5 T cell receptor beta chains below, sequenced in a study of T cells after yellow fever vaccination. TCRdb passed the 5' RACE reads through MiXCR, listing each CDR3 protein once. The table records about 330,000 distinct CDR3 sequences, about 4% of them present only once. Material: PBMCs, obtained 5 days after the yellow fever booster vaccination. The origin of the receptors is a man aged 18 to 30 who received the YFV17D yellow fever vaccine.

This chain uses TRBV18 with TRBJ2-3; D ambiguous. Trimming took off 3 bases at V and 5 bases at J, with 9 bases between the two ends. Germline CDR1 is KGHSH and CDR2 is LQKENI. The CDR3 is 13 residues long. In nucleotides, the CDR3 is TGTGCCAGCTCACCCCTAGTAGGAGATACGCAGTATTTT. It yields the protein CASSPLVGDTQYF.

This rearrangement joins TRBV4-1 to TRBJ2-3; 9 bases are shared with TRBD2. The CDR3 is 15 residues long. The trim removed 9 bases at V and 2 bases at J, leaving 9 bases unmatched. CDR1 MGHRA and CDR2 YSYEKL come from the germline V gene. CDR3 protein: CASSGGQGVTDTQYF. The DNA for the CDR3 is TGCGCCAGTAGCGGGGGCCAGGGGGTCACAGATACGCAGTATTTT.

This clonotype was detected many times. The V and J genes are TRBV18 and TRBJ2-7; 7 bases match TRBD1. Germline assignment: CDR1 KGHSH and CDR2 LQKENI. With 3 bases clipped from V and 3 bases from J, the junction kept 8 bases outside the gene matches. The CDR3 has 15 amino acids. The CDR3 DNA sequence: TGTGCCAGCTCACCCGACAGGGAAAGGTTCTACGAGCAGTACGTC. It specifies CASSPDRERFYEQYV.

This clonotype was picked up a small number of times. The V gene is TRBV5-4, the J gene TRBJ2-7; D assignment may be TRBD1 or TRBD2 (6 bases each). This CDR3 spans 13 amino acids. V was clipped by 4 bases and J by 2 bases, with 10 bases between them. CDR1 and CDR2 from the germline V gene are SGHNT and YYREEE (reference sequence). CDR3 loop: CASSDRTTYEQYF. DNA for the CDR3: TGTGCCAGCAGCGACAGGACTACCTACGAGCAGTACTTC.

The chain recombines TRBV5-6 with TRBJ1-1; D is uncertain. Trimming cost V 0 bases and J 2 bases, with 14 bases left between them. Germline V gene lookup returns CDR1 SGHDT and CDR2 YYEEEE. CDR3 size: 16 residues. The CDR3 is CASSLVRPPGNTEAFF. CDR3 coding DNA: TGTGCCAGCAGCTTGGTTCGGCCCCCGGGAAACACTGAAGCTTTCTTT.